The clone carrying this T cell receptor (beta chain) was counted between two and nine times. Its antigen is currently unknown. Other DNA sequences from this sample encode an identical CDR3 as well. Trimming removed 5 bases from V and 4 bases from J, with 21 bases in between. There are 17 residues in the CDR3. The germline V gene encodes CDR1 SEHNR and CDR2 FQNEAQ (reference sequence). These data originate in a study of beta chain features in type 1 diabetes. The wider study: Examination spanned fewer than 140,000,000 sorted cells from all samples. Study results and limitations: High TCR expression in some cells could lead to their over-representation in cDNA sequencing. Shorter templates may be favored by PCR, equally so in patients and controls.

Isolated RNA was reverse transcribed in full, so expressed TCRB transcripts were sequenced. This table comes from immunoSEQ multiplex PCR, and its TCRdb copy is limited to in-frame clones, with some not included. The data hold some 410,000 clones, with around 13% observed a single time. Purity above 98% was achieved in all sorted populations. Sequenced input: naive CD4+ T cells from blood. V is TRBV7-9 and J is TRBJ2-1; possibly TRBD1 or TRBD2 for D (6 bases each). The TCR comes from a man aged 30 to 39 in good health. This CDR3 reads CASSLGGLAGRYNEQFF. CDR3 DNA: TGTGCCAGCAGCCTAGGGGGACTGGCGGGGCGATACAATGAGCAGTTCTTC.